This TCR beta chain was sequenced during a study of long-term antiretroviral therapy in people with HIV. The run of the v3.0 immunoSEQ assay was at survey level. Using immunoSEQ multiplex PCR, the repertoire was profiled, and TCRdb retains in-frame clones only, with some absent. The sample has 25,000 to 35,000 clones; 95% are singletons. The CDR3 totals 16 residues. V was shortened by 0 bases and J by 2 bases, with 13 bases between the two germline ends. The germline V gene encodes CDR1 SGHRS and CDR2 YFSETQ. This clone was seen once. The input for sequencing was unsorted PBMCs, taken 5.3 years after starting antiretroviral therapy. The sequence derives from a man aged 50 to 60 with HIV. The V gene is TRBV5-1, the J gene TRBJ2-3; D gene uncertain. Here the CDR3 DNA reads TGCGCCAGCAGCTTGGAAATTGTACAGCCCACAGATACGCAGTATTTT. Translated: CASSLEIVQPTDTQYF.